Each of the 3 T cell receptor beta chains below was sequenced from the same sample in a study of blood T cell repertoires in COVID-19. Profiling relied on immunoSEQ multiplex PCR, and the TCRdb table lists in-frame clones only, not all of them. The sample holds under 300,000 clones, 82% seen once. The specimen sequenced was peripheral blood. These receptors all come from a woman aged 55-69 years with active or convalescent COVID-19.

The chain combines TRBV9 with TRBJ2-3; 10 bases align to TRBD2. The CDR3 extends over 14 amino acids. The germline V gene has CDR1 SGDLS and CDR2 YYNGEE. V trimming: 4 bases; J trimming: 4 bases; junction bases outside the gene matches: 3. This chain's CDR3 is CASSRSGGADTQYF. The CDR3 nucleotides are TGTGCCAGCAGCCGAAGCGGGGGGGCAGATACGCAGTATTTT.

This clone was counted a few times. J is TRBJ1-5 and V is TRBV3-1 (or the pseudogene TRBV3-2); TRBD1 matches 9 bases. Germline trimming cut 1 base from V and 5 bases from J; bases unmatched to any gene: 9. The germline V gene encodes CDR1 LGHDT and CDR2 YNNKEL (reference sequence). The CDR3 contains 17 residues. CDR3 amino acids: CASSQAPGTGSDQPQHF. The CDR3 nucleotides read TGTGCCAGCAGCCAAGCCCCCGGGACAGGGTCCGATCAGCCCCAGCATTTT.

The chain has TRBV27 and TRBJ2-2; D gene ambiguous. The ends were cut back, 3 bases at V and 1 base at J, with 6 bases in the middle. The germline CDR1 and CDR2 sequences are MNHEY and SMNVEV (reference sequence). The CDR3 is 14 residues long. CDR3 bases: TGTGCCAGCAGTTTCCCAGGGAACACCGGGGAGCTGTTTTTT. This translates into CASSFPGNTGELFF.